This T cell receptor beta chain was documented in a study of cytomegalovirus exposure and HLA in healthy donors. Study-level information: Within the Caucasian-associated ancestry cluster were 65% to 85% of the approximately 400 genotyped donors.

V gave up 3 bases and J gave up 5 bases; unmatched junction bases: 10. CDR3 length: 16 amino acids. Germline V gene data show CDR1 as KGHSH and CDR2 as LQKENI. As to this clone: Antigen: not known.

PCR was performed using 60 Vbeta and 13 Jbeta primers. The data were produced by immunoSEQ multiplex PCR, yet TCRdb's version contains in-frame clones alone and is incomplete. The sample lists 150,000 to 200,000 clones, roughly 84% occurring once. General observations from the study: Accounts indicate the classifier identified cytomegalovirus status with strong specificity and sensitivity. Reportedly, fewer N-insertions than the approximately 700-donor mean appeared in an Asian-associated ancestry cluster in a later analysis.

The genes are TRBV18 and TRBJ1-1; 9 bases are shared with TRBD1. This receptor was obtained from a boy younger than 18 in good health and CMV-seronegative. The sequencing input was PBMCs. This CDR3 reads CASSPGTGIVVTEAFF. The CDR3 DNA reads as TGTGCCAGCTCACCCGGGACAGGGATTGTAGTGACTGAAGCTTTCTTT.